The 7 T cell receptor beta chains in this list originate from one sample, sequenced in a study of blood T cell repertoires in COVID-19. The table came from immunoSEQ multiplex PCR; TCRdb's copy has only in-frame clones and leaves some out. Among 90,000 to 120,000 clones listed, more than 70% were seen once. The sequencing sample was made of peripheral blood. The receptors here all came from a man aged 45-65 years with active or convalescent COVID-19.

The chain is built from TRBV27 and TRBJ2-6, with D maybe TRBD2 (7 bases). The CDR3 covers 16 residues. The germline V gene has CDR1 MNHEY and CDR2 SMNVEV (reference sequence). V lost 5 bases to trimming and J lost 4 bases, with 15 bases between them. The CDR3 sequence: CASSLEGGQGANVLTF. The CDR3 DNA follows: TGTGCCAGCAGTCTGGAGGGGGGGCAGGGGGCCAACGTCCTGACTTTC.

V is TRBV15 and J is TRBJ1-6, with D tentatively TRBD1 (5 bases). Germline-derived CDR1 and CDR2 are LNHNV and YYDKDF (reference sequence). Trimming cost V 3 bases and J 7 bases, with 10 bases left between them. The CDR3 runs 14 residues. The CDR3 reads CATSSSQVNSPLHF. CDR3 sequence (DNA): TGTGCCACCAGCAGTTCACAGGTGAATTCACCCCTCCACTTT. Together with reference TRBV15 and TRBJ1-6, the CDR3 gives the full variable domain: DAMVIQNPRYQVTQFGKPVTLSCSQTLNHNVMYWYQQKSSQAPKLLFHYYDKDFNNEADTPDNFQSRRPNTSFCFLDIRSPGLGDTAMYLCATSSSQVNSPLHFGNGTRLTVT.

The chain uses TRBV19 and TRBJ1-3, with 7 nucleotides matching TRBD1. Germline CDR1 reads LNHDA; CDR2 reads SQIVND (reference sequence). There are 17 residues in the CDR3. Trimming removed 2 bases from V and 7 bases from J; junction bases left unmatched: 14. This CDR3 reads CASSIQTGTEGRNTIYF. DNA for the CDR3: TGTGCCAGTAGTATACAAACCGGGACAGAGGGCCGGAACACCATATATTTT.

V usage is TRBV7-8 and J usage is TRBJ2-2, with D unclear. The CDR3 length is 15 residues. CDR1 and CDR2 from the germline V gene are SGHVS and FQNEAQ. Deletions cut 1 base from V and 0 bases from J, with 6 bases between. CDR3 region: CASSLVSANTGELFF. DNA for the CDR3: TGTGCCAGCAGCTTAGTGTCAGCGAACACCGGGGAGCTGTTTTTT.

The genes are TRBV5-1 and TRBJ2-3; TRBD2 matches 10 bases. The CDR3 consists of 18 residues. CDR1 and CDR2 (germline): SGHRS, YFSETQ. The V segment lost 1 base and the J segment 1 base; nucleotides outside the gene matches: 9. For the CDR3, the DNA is TGCGCCAGCAGCTTGCTCCTAGCGGGAGCGGAAGGCACAGATACGCAGTATTTT. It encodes CASSLLLAGAEGTDTQYF.

The DNA for the CDR3 is TGTGCCAGCAGCGCTGGAGGGGTGGAAAAACTGTTTTTT. Its protein product is CASSAGGVEKLFF. The chain is built from TRBV7-9 and TRBJ1-4; a possible D gene is TRBD1 (5 bases). The CDR3 runs to 13 residues. Trimming took 5 bases from V and 8 from J, leaving 12 bases between them. The V gene's germline CDR1 is SEHNR and CDR2 FQNEAQ (reference sequence).

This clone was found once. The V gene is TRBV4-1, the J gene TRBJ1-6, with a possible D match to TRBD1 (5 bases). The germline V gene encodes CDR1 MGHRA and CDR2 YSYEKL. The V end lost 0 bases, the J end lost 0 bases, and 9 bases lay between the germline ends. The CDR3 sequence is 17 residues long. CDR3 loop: CASSQETASSYNSPLHF. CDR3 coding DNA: TGCGCCAGCAGCCAAGAGACAGCTAGCTCCTATAATTCACCCCTCCACTTT.